Presented here are 14 T cell receptor beta chains from one specimen sequenced in a study of blood T cell repertoires in COVID-19. Only in-frame clones appear in the TCRdb table, and some are missing; sequencing was by immunoSEQ multiplex PCR. The data hold hundreds of thousands of clones, with 70% to 90% observed a single time. Sequencing was done on a sample of peripheral blood. These receptors all stem from an elderly man with acute or convalescent COVID-19.

The chain combines TRBV5-4 with TRBJ2-3; D may be TRBD2 (5 bases). V lost 0 bases and J lost 2, with 7 bases in between. This CDR3 has 14 residues. Germline V gives CDR1 SGHNT, CDR2 YYREEE (reference sequence). The CDR3 sequence is CASSLGADTDTQYF. The DNA for the CDR3 is TGTGCCAGCAGCTTGGGAGCGGACACAGATACGCAGTATTTT.

This chain links TRBV5-1 with TRBJ1-5; the match to TRBD1 covers 10 bases. Germline V gene sequence: CDR1 SGHRS, CDR2 YFSETQ. The V segment lost 4 bases and the J segment 3 bases; nucleotides outside the gene matches: 7. The CDR3 contains 16 residues. CDR3 protein: CASSPGTGALNQPQHF. CDR3 DNA sequence: TGCGCCAGCAGCCCTGGGACAGGGGCTCTCAATCAGCCCCAGCATTTT.

The CDR3 coding sequence is TGTGCCAGCAGTGAAGACAGGCAGGGAGAGACCCAGTACTTC. This translates into CASSEDRQGETQYF. J is TRBJ2-5 and V is TRBV2, with a tentative D call TRBD1 (5 bases). V dropped 1 base and J dropped 4 bases, with 10 bases sitting between them. There are 14 residues in the CDR3. The germline V gene has CDR1 SNHLY and CDR2 FYNNEI.

This sequence joins TRBV28 and TRBJ2-1; TRBD2 aligns across 9 bases. This CDR3 comprises 16 residues. V trimming: 7 bases; J trimming: 6 bases; junction bases outside the gene matches: 13. CDR1 MDHEN and CDR2 SYDVKM come from the germline V gene. The CDR3 sequence: CASNSRTSVRANEQFF. CDR3 nucleotides: TGTGCCAGCAACTCGCGGACTAGCGTGCGGGCCAATGAGCAGTTCTTC.

This chain connects TRBV10-2 to TRBJ2-1; D is possibly TRBD2 (6 bases). This CDR3 has 14 residues. Trimming cost V 2 bases and J 10 bases, with 15 bases left between them. In germline, CDR1 is WSHSY, CDR2 SAAADI. The DNA of the CDR3 is TGCGCCAGCAGTGAGAGAGTGCTCGCGGGAGAGCAGTTCTTC. Residues: CASSERVLAGEQFF.

This clone was detected only once. This chain uses TRBV29-1 with TRBJ2-4; 8 bases are shared with TRBD2. J gave up 1 base and V 5 bases, and 4 bases lay outside the gene matches. The CDR3 covers 14 residues. Germline V gene lookup returns CDR1 SQVTM and CDR2 ANQGSEA. CDR3 sequence: CSVSGLAAKNIQYF. As DNA, the CDR3 is TGCAGCGTTTCCGGACTAGCTGCCAAAAACATTCAGTACTTC. Drawing the rest from reference TRBV29-1 and TRBJ2-4, the complete variable domain is SAVISQKPSRDICQRGTSLTIQCQVDSQVTMMFWYRQQPGQSLTLIATANQGSEATYESGFVIDKFPISRPNLTFSTLTVSNMSPEDSSIYLCSVSGLAAKNIQYFGAGTRLSVL.

J is TRBJ2-1 and V is TRBV12-3 or TRBV12-4; possible D gene TRBD1, 5 bases. This CDR3 is built from 12 residues. V was pared by 7 bases and J by 8 bases, with 12 bases between. The CDR3 region has the DNA TGTGCCAGCACCTCAGGGTTCGATGAGCAGTTCTTC. Translating it yields CASTSGFDEQFF.

The rearrangement links TRBV19 to TRBJ2-7, with 8 bases aligning to TRBD1. V shed 8 bases, J shed 5 bases, and the junction held 5 bases outside the gene matches. The CDR3 is made up of 12 amino acids. Germline values: CDR1 LNHDA, CDR2 SQIVND (reference sequence). The CDR3 bases are TGTGCCAGTGCCGGGACAGGCAACGAGCAGTACTTC. This translates into CASAGTGNEQYF.

The chain recombines TRBV9 with TRBJ2-3; the D gene is possibly TRBD2 (5 bases). The V end was cut by 0 bases, the J end by 6 bases, with 17 bases between. The V gene's germline CDR1 is SGDLS and CDR2 YYNGEE. CDR3 size: 16 residues. CDR3 sequence: CASSVATRSRGDTQYF. CDR3 coding DNA: TGTGCCAGCAGCGTAGCCACCCGGTCTCGAGGGGATACGCAGTATTTT.

The rearrangement joins TRBV28 to TRBJ1-6; maybe TRBD1 (5 bases). CDR1 and CDR2 (germline): MDHEN, SYDVKM. V lost 8 bases to trimming and J lost 7 bases, with 12 bases between them. This CDR3 contains 13 residues. The CDR3 loop reads CASGGWGNSPLHF. CDR3 bases: TGTGCCAGCGGGGGGTGGGGAAATTCACCCCTCCACTTT.

In DNA form, the CDR3 reads TGTGCCAGCAGCGCGCCGCCCACCATGAACACTGAAGCTTTCTTT. It yields the protein CASSAPPTMNTEAFF. The chain employs TRBV7-9 and TRBJ1-1; no clear D gene. V shed 5 bases and J shed 0 bases, with 13 bases lying between them. This CDR3 region has 15 residues. From germline, CDR1 is SEHNR and CDR2 FQNEAQ (reference sequence). Full variable domain (rest looked up from reference TRBV7-9 and TRBJ1-1): DTGVSQNPRHKITKRGQNVTFRCDPISEHNRLYWYRQTLGQGPEFLTYFQNEAQLEKSRLLSDRFSAERPKGSFSTLEIQRTEQGDSAMYLCASSAPPTMNTEAFFGQGTRLTVV.

This sequence joins TRBV3-1 (or the pseudogene TRBV3-2) and TRBJ1-3; the match to TRBD1 covers 7 bases. The V and J ends lost 4 bases and 1 base, in that order; junction bases with no gene match: 1. This CDR3 has 14 amino acids. Per the germline V gene, CDR1 is LGHDT and CDR2 is YNNKEL (reference sequence). The CDR3 nucleotides are TGTGCCAGCAGCCCGACAGGGTCTGGAAACACCATATATTTT. Its translation: CASSPTGSGNTIYF.

The genes are TRBV5-6 and TRBJ1-4; no reliable D call. The CDR3 sequence is 17 residues long. Germline V gene sequence: CDR1 SGHDT, CDR2 YYEEEE. V shed 2 bases and J shed 3 bases, with 17 bases lying between them. The CDR3 here is CASSLGWNREANEKLFF. CDR3 in DNA: TGTGCCAGCAGCTTAGGATGGAATCGGGAGGCTAATGAAAAACTGTTTTTT.

V usage is TRBV24-1 and J usage is TRBJ2-1; the match to TRBD1 covers 9 bases. V dropped 5 bases and J dropped 6; count of bases not matched to a gene: 22. The CDR3 is made up of 20 amino acids. Per the germline V gene, CDR1 is KGHDR and CDR2 is SFDVKD. CDR3 DNA: TGTGCCACCAGTGGTCTAGAGGGACAGGGACACAAAGGGAGTGGCAATGAGCAGTTCTTC. This codes for CATSGLEGQGHKGSGNEQFF.